The 13 T cell receptor beta chains reported below all come from one sample, sequenced in a study of blood T cells in healthy people across ages. Combining a sample-barcoded 5' primer with a J-beta primer mix, a second PCR ran for roughly 7 to 12 cycles. TCRdb reanalysed the 5' RACE reads using MiXCR and keeps one entry per CDR3 protein. Counted here are 1.5 million to 2 million distinct CDR3 sequences, 28% occurring once; the ten biggest clones make up less than 9.5%. Input material: blood. Receptors were obtained from a woman in her 30s in good health.

This clonotype was seen a handful of times. The CDR3 DNA follows: TGTGCCAGCAGCACCAAGCGACACCGGGACGGAGCCTGCGAGCAGTACTTC. Its protein is CASSTKRHRDGACEQYF. The J gene is TRBJ2-7, the V gene TRBV7-9; the D gene could be TRBD1 or TRBD2 (5 bases each). CDR3 size: 17 residues. V lost 5 bases and J lost 6, with 26 bases in between. Germline CDR1 and CDR2: SEHNR and FQNEAQ (reference sequence).

The chain has TRBV18 and TRBJ1-1; D is perhaps TRBD1 (5 bases). Trimming took 4 bases from V and 5 from J, leaving 14 bases between them. The length of the CDR3 is 14 residues. Germline V CDR1 and CDR2: KGHSH, LQKENI. CDR3: CASSRDVAGTEAFF. In DNA form, the CDR3 reads TGTGCCAGCTCACGGGACGTGGCGGGGACTGAAGCTTTCTTT.

This clonotype has a handful of counts. A junction end diverges from the germline sequence, so it may reflect a read error. This sequence joins TRBV4-1 and TRBJ1-2, with a possible D match to TRBD1 (6 bases). CDR3 size: 15 residues. CDR1 MGHRA and CDR2 YSYEKL come from the germline V gene. CDR3 region: CTSSPGANRDYGYTF. CDR3 nucleotide sequence: TGCACCAGCAGCCCAGGGGCCAATCGAGACTATGGCTACACCTTC.

The sample holds many counts of this clonotype. The V call is TRBV24-1, the J call TRBJ2-7, with 8 bases identical to TRBD2. The CDR3 consists of 15 residues. Per the germline V gene, CDR1 is KGHDR and CDR2 is SFDVKD. The V gene end was trimmed by 6 bases and the J gene end by 3 bases; junction bases not matched to a gene: 9. As DNA, the CDR3 is TGTGCCACCAGTCCCCTTTGGCGGGAGGTCTACGAGCAGTACTTC. This sequence encodes CATSPLWREVYEQYF.

The table lists this clonotype with a few counts. V usage is TRBV5-1 and J usage is TRBJ1-2, with D possibly matching TRBD1 (5 bases). The length of the CDR3 is 15 residues. CDR1 is SGHRS, CDR2 YFSETQ, per germline. V lost 0 bases, J lost 4 bases, and 13 bases lay in between. As DNA, the CDR3 is TGCGCCAGCAGCTTGGAACCAACAGGAGGCTATGGCTACACCTTC. Its translation is CASSLEPTGGYGYTF.

This clonotype was counted many times. V gene TRBV7-6 combines with J gene TRBJ1-1, with D perhaps matching TRBD1 (6 bases). Germline V gene sequence: CDR1 SGHVS, CDR2 FNYEAQ. The V and J ends lost 1 base and 6 bases respectively, with 9 bases between them. The CDR3 runs 13 residues. CDR3 sequence (DNA): TGTGCCAGCAGCTTAGACAGGGCTGCTGAAGCTTTCTTT. It yields the protein CASSLDRAAEAFF.

The chain couples TRBV5-1 to TRBJ2-7; perhaps TRBD2 as D (6 bases). Trimming removed 4 bases at V and 0 bases at J, with 11 bases between. Germline loops: CDR1 SGHRS, CDR2 YFSETQ. This CDR3 has 14 amino acids. The CDR3 coding sequence is TGCGCCAGCAGCGAGGGACTTTTCTCCTACGAGCAGTACTTC. It translates to CASSEGLFSYEQYF. The full variable domain, completed using reference TRBV5-1 and TRBJ2-7, is KAGVTQTPRYLIKTRGQQVTLSCSPISGHRSVSWYQQTPGQGLQFLFEYFSETQRNKGNFPGRFSGRQFSNSRSEMNVSTLELGDSALYLCASSEGLFSYEQYFGPGTRLTVT.

This clonotype turned up a few times. The J gene is TRBJ1-4, the V gene TRBV20-1; D is uncertain. With 4 bases removed from V and 3 bases from J, the gap between germline ends came to 9 bases. Germline V gene sequence: CDR1 DFQATT, CDR2 SNEGSKA (reference sequence). CDR3 size: 13 residues. In nucleotides, the CDR3 is TGCAGTGCTAATCGGGAGGCTAATGAAAAACTGTTTTTT. This sequence encodes CSANREANEKLFF.

In its sample, this clonotype was seen many times. The rearrangement uses TRBV2 and TRBJ2-7; D is ambiguous. Trimming took 1 base from V and 2 from J, leaving 3 bases between them. Looked up from germline, CDR1 is SNHLY and CDR2 is FYNNEI. The CDR3 length is 12 residues. The CDR3 protein is CASSEETYEQYF. For the CDR3, the DNA is TGTGCCAGCAGTGAAGAGACCTACGAGCAGTACTTC.

The chain carries TRBV12-3 or TRBV12-4 and TRBJ1-5; the D is unclear. V was shortened by 1 base and J by 2 bases, with 9 bases between the two germline ends. CDR3 length: 15 amino acids. The CDR3 spells CASSLGTPGNQPQHF. Written as DNA, the CDR3 is TGTGCCAGCAGTTTAGGAACGCCGGGCAATCAGCCCCAGCATTTT.

This clonotype was observed at least ten times. The chain employs TRBV3-1 and TRBJ2-7; D remains ambiguous. Germline assignment: CDR1 LGHDT and CDR2 YNNKEL (reference sequence). V was shortened by 0 bases and J by 4 bases, with 4 bases between the two germline ends. The CDR3 runs to 12 residues. CDR3 nucleotides: TGTGCCAGCAGCCAAGAAGGGTACGAGCAGTACTTC. Its translation: CASSQEGYEQYF.

This chain connects TRBV20-1 to TRBJ1-5; D is perhaps TRBD1 (6 bases). This CDR3 contains 13 residues. V gave up 6 bases and J gave up 1 base, with 10 bases separating them. CDR1 DFQATT and CDR2 SNEGSKA come from the germline V gene (reference sequence). CDR3 loop: CSAPGGSNQPQHF. CDR3 DNA sequence: TGCAGTGCCCCCGGGGGCAGCAATCAGCCCCAGCATTTT.

The chain links TRBV5-1 to TRBJ2-4; 8 positions agree with TRBD2. The CDR3 extends over 14 amino acids. CDR1 is SGHRS, CDR2 YFSETQ, per germline. V was pared by 3 bases and J by 8 bases, with 7 bases of the junction left unmatched. The CDR3 is CASSSTAGEDIQYF. In DNA, the CDR3 is TGCGCCAGCAGCTCTACAGCGGGGGAAGACATTCAGTACTTC.